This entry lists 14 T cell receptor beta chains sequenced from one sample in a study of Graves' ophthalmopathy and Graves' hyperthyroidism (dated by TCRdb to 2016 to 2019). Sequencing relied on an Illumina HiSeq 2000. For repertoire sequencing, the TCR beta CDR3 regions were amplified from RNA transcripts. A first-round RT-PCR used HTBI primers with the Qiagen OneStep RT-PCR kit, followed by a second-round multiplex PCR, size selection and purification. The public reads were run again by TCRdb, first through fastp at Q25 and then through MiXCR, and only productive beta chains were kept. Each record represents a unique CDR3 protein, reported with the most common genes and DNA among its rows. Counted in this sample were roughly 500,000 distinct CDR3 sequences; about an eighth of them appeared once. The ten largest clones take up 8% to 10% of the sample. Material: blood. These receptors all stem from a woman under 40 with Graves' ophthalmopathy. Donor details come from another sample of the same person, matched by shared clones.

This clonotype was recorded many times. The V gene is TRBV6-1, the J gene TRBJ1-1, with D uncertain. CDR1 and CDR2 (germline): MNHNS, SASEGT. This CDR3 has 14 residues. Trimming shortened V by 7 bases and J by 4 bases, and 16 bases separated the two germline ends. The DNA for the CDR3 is TGTGCCAGCAATAGGGAGTATGATGGCACTGAAGCTTTCTTT. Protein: CASNREYDGTEAFF.

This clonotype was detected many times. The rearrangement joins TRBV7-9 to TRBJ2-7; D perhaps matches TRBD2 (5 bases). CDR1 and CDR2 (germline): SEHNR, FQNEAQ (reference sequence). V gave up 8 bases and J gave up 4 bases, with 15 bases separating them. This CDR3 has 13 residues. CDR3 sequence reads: CASEGWDSYEQYF. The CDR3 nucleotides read TGTGCCAGCGAGGGTTGGGATAGTTACGAGCAGTACTTC.

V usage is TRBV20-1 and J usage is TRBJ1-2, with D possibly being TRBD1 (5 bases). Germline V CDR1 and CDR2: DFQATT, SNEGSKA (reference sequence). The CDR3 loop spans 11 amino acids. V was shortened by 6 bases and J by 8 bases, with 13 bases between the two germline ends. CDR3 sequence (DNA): TGCAGTGCCGGGACTTTTCGGGGCTACACCTTC. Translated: CSAGTFRGYTF.

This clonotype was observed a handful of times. The CDR3 reads CASSLGGDAEAFF. The CDR3 coding sequence is TGTGCCAGCAGTTTGGGCGGGGACGCTGAAGCTTTCTTT. This chain uses TRBV12-3 or TRBV12-4 with TRBJ1-1, with D possibly being TRBD1 (5 bases). This CDR3 has 13 residues. V gave up 3 bases and J gave up 6 bases, with 11 bases separating them.

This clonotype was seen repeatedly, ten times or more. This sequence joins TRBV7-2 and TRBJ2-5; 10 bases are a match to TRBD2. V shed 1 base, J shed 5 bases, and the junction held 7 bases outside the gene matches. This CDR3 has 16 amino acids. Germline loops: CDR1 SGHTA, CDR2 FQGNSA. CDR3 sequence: CASSLVSSGGGETQYF. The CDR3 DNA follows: TGTGCCAGCAGCTTAGTCTCCAGCGGGGGGGGGGAGACCCAGTACTTC.

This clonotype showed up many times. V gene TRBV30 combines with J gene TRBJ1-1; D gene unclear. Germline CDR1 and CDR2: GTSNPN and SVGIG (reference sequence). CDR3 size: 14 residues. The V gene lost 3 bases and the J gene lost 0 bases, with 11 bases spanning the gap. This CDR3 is CAWRLTRLNTEAFF. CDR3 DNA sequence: TGTGCCTGGAGACTGACGAGACTGAACACTGAAGCTTTCTTT.

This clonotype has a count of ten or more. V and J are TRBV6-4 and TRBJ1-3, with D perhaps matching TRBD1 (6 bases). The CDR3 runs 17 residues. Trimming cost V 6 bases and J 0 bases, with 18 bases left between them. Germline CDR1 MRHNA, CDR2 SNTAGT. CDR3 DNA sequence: TGTGCCAGCAGCCCTCTCCAGGGGTCCCTCTCTGGAAACACCATATATTTT. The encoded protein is CASSPLQGSLSGNTIYF.

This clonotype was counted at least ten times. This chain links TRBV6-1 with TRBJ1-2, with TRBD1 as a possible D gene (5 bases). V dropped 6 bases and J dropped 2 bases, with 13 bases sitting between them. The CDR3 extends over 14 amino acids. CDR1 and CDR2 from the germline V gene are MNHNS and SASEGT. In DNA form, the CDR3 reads TGTGCCAGCAGCAGTAATCGGGGGAACTATGGCTACACCTTC. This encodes CASSSNRGNYGYTF.

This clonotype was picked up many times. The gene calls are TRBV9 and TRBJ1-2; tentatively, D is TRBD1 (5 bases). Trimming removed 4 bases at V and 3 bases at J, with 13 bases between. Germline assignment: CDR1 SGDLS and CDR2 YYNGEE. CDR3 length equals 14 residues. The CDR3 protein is CASSSSGPDYGYTF. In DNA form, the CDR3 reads TGTGCCAGCAGCTCCTCGGGGCCTGACTATGGCTACACCTTC.

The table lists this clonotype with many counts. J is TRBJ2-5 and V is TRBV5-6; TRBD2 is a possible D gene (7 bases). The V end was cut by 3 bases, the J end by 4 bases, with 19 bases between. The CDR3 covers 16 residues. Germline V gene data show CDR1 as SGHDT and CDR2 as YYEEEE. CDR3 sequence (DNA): TGTGCCAGCAGCTGGGGGACGGGGGGCCTCGGAGAGACCCAGTACTTC. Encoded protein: CASSWGTGGLGETQYF. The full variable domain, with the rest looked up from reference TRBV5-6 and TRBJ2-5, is DAGVTQSPTHLIKTRGQQVTLRCSPKSGHDTVSWYQQALGQGPQFIFQYYEEEERQRGNFPDRFSGHQFPNYSSELNVNALLLGDSALYLCASSWGTGGLGETQYFGPGTRLLVL.

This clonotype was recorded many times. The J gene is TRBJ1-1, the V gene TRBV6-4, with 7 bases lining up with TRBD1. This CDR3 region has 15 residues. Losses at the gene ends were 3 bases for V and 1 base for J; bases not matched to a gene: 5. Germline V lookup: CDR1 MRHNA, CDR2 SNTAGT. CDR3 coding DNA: TGTGCCAGCAGTGAATCCGGGACAGCGAACACTGAAGCTTTCTTT. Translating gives CASSESGTANTEAFF.

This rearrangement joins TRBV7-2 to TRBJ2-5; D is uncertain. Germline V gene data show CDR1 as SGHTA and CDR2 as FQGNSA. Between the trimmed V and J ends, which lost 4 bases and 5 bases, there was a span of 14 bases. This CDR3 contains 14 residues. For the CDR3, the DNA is TGTGCCAGCAGCTCACCAGCACGGACGGAGACCCAGTACTTC. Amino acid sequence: CASSSPARTETQYF.

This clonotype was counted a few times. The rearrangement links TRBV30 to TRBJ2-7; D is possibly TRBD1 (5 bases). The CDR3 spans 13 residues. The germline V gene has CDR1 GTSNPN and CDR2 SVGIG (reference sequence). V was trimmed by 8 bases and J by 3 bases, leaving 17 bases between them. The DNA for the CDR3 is TGTGCCGGGAAATGGCAGGGCAACTACGAGCAGTACTTC. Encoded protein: CAGKWQGNYEQYF.

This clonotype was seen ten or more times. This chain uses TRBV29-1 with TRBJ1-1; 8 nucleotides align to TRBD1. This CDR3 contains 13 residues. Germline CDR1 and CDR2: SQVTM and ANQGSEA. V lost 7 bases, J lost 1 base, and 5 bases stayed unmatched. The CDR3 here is CSAGQGRNTEAFF. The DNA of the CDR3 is TGCAGCGCCGGACAGGGAAGGAACACTGAAGCTTTCTTT.